This TCR beta chain emerged from a study of identical twins. In TCRdb, the 5' RACE reads were re-called with MiXCR into one record per CDR3 protein. The sample contains some 1,600,000 distinct CDR3 sequences, around a third of which appear only once. Study-wide findings and caveats: The study drew conclusions from cross-sectional statistical analysis, not from following the same donors. Abundant beta clonotypes from cord blood had fewer insertions, unlike memory repertoires, which showed none.

As regards this clonotype: The antigen is undetermined.

V gave up 6 bases and J gave up 3 bases; unmatched junction bases: 6. The CDR3 runs to 15 residues. There were only healthy Caucasians among the donors. The chain has TRBV12-3 or TRBV12-4 and TRBJ2-1, with 9 bases lining up with TRBD2. The clonotype was recovered from a newborn girl in good health. Sequenced: cord blood. The CDR3 here is CASSYGTSLYNEQFF. CDR3 bases: TGTGCCAGCAGCTACGGGACTAGCCTCTACAATGAGCAGTTCTTC.